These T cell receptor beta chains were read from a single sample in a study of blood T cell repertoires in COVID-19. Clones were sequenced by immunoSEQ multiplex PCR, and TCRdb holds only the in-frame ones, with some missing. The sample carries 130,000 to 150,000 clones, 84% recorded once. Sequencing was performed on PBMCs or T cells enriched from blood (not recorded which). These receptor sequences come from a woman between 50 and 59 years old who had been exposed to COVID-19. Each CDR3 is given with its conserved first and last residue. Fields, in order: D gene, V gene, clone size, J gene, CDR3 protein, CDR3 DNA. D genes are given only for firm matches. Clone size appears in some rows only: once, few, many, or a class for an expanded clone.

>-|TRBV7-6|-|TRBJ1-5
CASSPLQGGRSNQPQHF
TGTGCCAGCAGCCCTTTACAGGGAGGGAGAAGCAATCAGCCCCAGCATTTT
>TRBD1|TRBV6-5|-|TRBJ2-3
CASSRGGGGADTQYF
TGTGCCAGCAGTCGAGGGGGCGGAGGCGCAGATACGCAGTATTTT
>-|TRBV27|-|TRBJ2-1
CASSRLPVAVSSYNEQFF
TGTGCCAGCAGTCGTCTCCCCGTAGCGGTAAGCTCCTACAATGAGCAGTTCTTC
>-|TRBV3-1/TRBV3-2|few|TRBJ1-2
CASSQGGTASGYTF
TGTGCCAGCAGCCAGGGGGGGACGGCAAGCGGCTACACCTTC
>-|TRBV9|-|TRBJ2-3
CASSVVVSDTQYF
TGTGCCAGCAGCGTAGTAGTATCGGATACGCAGTATTTT
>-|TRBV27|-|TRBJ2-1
CASSFRYSSYNEQFF
TGTGCCAGCAGTTTCAGGTACAGTTCCTACAATGAGCAGTTCTTC
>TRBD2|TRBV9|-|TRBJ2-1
CASSVTAGEEQFF
TGTGCCAGCAGCGTTACAGCGGGAGAGGAGCAGTTCTTC
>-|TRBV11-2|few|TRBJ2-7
CASSSGGLSGEQYF
TGTGCCAGCAGCTCCGGGGGTCTAAGCGGCGAGCAGTACTTC
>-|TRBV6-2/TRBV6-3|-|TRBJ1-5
CASSDPLGPQHF
TGTGCCAGCAGTGACCCTCTAGGGCCCCAGCATTTT
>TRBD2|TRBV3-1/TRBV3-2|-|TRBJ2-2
CASSPGGDTGELFF
TGTGCCAGCAGCCCGGGGGGGGACACCGGGGAGCTGTTTTTT
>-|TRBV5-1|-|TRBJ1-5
CASSLSGNSNQPQHF
TGCGCCAGCAGCTTGTCGGGGAATAGCAATCAGCCCCAGCATTTT
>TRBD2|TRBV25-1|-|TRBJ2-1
CASSESGRGYEQFF
TGTGCCAGCAGTGAAAGCGGGAGGGGTTATGAGCAGTTCTTC
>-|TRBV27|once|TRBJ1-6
CASSPPGLFNSPLHF
TGTGCCAGCAGTCCCCCCGGACTGTTTAATTCACCCCTCCACTTT
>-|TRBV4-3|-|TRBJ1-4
CASSQEWGRGEKLFF
TGCGCCAGCAGCCAAGAATGGGGCAGGGGTGAAAAACTGTTTTTT
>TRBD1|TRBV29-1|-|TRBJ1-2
CSTPGQGFLGGYTF
TGCAGCACACCGGGACAGGGTTTCTTAGGTGGCTACACCTTC
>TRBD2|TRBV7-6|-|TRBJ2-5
CASSRRAGLAGGRQETQYF
TGTGCCAGCAGCCGGCGAGCGGGACTAGCGGGGGGACGACAAGAGACCCAGTACTTC
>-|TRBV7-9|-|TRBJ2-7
CASSSSDKASYEQYF
TGTGCCAGCAGCTCTTCGGACAAGGCATCCTACGAGCAGTACTTC
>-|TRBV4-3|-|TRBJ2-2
CASSQVLGELFF
TGCGCCAGCAGCCAAGTTCTGGGGGAGCTGTTTTTT
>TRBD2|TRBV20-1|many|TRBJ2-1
CSASPGLADYNEQFF
TGCAGTGCTAGTCCCGGACTAGCGGACTACAATGAGCAGTTCTTC
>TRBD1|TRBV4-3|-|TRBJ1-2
CASSQSGGAYGYTF
TGCGCCAGCAGCCAATCAGGGGGCGCCTATGGCTACACCTTC
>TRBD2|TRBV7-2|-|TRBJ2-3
CASSPGVIAGTRTQYF
TGTGCCAGCAGCCCCGGGGTGATAGCGGGCACGCGTACGCAGTATTTT
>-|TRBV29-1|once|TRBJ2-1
CSVGRLYNEQFF
TGCAGCGTTGGCAGACTTTACAATGAGCAGTTCTTC
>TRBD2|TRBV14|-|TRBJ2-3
CASSPQRLAGPRDTQYF
TGTGCCAGCAGCCCTCAGAGGCTAGCGGGTCCCCGGGATACGCAGTATTTT
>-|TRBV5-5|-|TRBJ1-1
CASRTGNTEAFF
TGTGCCAGCAGGACAGGGAACACTGAAGCTTTCTTT
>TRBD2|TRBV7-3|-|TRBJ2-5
CASSTGTRMRSQETQYF
TGTGCCAGCAGCACCGGGACTAGAATGCGGTCCCAAGAGACCCAGTACTTC
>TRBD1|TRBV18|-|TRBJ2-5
CASSRTGGGETQYF
TGTGCCAGCTCTCGTACAGGGGGCGGAGAGACCCAGTACTTC
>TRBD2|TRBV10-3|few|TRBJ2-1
CAIQAGRTNNEQFF
TGTGCCATCCAAGCGGGGAGAACCAACAATGAGCAGTTCTTC
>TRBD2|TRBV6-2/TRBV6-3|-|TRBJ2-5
CASSYSELLAGFETQYF
TGTGCCAGCAGTTACTCGGAATTACTAGCGGGATTCGAGACCCAGTACTTC
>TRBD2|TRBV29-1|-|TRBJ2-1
CSPDGASGAPLVDEQFF
TGCAGCCCCGACGGGGCTAGCGGGGCGCCTTTGGTGGATGAGCAGTTCTTC
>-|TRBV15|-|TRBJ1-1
CATSRDLGQGEAFF
TGTGCCACCAGCAGAGATCTCGGGCAGGGAGAAGCTTTCTTT
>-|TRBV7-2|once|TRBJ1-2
CASSLVPGSYGYTF
TGTGCCAGCAGCTTAGTTCCAGGCTCCTATGGCTACACCTTC
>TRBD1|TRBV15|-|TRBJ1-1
CATRTGVNTEAFF
TGTGCCACCCGCACAGGGGTGAACACTGAAGCTTTCTTT
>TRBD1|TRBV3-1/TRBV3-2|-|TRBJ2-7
CASSQVAGTGGEQYF
TGTGCCAGCAGCCAAGTTGCCGGGACAGGGGGAGAGCAGTACTTC
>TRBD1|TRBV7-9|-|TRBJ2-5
CASTGQGYQETQYF
TGTGCCAGTACAGGACAGGGGTACCAAGAGACCCAGTACTTC
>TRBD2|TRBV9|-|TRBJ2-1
CASAFGSTSGYNEQFF
TGTGCCAGCGCGTTTGGGTCAACTAGCGGATACAATGAGCAGTTCTTC
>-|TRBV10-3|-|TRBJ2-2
CAISEMGGLFGELFF
TGTGCCATCAGTGAGATGGGGGGGCTATTCGGGGAGCTGTTTTTT
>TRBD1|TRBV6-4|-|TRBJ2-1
CASSDEAGQVYNEQFF
TGTGCCAGCAGTGATGAGGCGGGACAGGTGTACAATGAGCAGTTCTTC
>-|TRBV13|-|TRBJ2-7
CASSLKTGKQYF
TGTGCCAGCAGCTTAAAAACAGGAAAGCAGTACTTC
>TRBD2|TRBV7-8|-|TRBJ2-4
CASTVSGGPNIQYF
TGTGCCAGCACCGTTAGCGGGGGGCCGAACATTCAGTACTTC
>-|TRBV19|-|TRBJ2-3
CASSISTADTQYF
TGTGCCAGTAGTATCTCCACAGCAGATACGCAGTATTTT
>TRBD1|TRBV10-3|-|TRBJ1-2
CAISERDSRRDGYTF
TGTGCCATCAGTGAGAGGGACAGTCGGAGGGATGGCTACACCTTC
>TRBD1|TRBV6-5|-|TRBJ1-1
CASSRTGAQNTEAFF
TGTGCCAGCAGTCGGACAGGGGCCCAGAACACTGAAGCTTTCTTT
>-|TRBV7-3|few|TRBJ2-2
CAIPGRGLSGELFF
TGTGCCATCCCGGGAAGGGGGTTGTCCGGGGAGCTGTTTTTT
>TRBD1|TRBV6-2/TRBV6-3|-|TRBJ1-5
CASSKPGQGGNQPQHF
TGTGCCAGCAGCAAGCCAGGACAGGGTGGCAATCAGCCCCAGCATTTT
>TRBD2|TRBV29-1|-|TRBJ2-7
CSVEERDYEQYF
TGCAGCGTTGAGGAGCGGGACTACGAGCAGTACTTC
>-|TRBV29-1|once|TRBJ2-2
CSVDEYGITGELFF
TGCAGCGTTGACGAGTACGGGATAACCGGGGAGCTGTTTTTT
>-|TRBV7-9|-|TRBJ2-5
CASSSRLLQETQYF
TGTGCCAGCAGCTCTAGACTGCTCCAAGAGACCCAGTACTTC
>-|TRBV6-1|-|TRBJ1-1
CASSEIYDTEAFF
TGTGCCAGCAGTGAAATCTATGACACTGAAGCTTTCTTT
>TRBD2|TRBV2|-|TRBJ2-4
CASSPTGLAGVPIPGIQYF
TGTGCCAGCAGTCCTACGGGACTAGCGGGAGTCCCAATCCCGGGTATTCAGTACTTC
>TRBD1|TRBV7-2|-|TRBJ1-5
CASSLGQQGRGKPQHF
TGTGCCAGCAGCTTAGGACAACAGGGGCGAGGAAAGCCCCAGCATTTT
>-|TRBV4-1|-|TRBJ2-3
CASSQVGGRGPTDTQYF
TGCGCCAGCAGCCAAGTGGGCGGGCGGGGGCCCACAGATACGCAGTATTTT
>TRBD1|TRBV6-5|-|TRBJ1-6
CASRRGTDHSPLHF
TGTGCCAGTAGAAGAGGGACAGACCATTCACCCCTCCACTTT
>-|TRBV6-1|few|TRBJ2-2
CASSVMGLGSGKNTGELFF
TGTGCCAGCAGTGTGATGGGACTGGGGTCAGGAAAAAACACCGGGGAGCTGTTTTTT
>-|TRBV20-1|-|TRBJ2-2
CSALRGGELFF
TGCAGTGCTCTGCGGGGCGGGGAGCTGTTTTTT